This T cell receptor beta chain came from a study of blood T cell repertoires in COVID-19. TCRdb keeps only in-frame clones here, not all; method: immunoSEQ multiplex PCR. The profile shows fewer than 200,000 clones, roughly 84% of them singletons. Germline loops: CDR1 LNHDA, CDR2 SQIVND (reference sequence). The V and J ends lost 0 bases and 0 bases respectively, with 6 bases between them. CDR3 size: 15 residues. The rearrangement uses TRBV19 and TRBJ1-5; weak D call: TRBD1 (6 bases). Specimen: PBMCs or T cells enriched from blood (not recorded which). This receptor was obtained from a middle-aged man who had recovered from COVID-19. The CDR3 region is CASSIEQGSNQPQHF. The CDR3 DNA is TGTGCCAGTAGTATAGAACAGGGTAGCAATCAGCCCCAGCATTTT.